This TCR beta chain is drawn from a study of tumor-infiltrating lymphocytes in primary liver carcinoma. Study-level information: Enrolled patients were male and female, aged 30 to 69 years.

Constant-region priming of around 500 ng total RNA yielded TCR beta cDNA. Three nested multiplex PCR rounds, a slightly modified ARM-PCR, produced the libraries for TCR beta. Both of the initial two PCR rounds ran for around 10 cycles and employed TRBV1-TRBV30 forward primers alongside a C-beta reverse primer. Using its own MiXCR run on the multiplex PCR reads, TCRdb lists one record per CDR3 protein. The sample holds roughly 330,000 distinct CDR3 sequences, less than 75% seen once. The researchers obtained blood RNA from unsorted whole blood and also extracted germline DNA. Of note for this clonotype: The antigen remains unidentified.

Overall study findings and caveats: Tumor region pairs outstripped tumor-adjacent and tumor-blood pairs in overlap. Tumor top-250-clone fraction significantly exceeded that of blood (p = 0.039).

This CDR3 is built from 16 residues. In germline, CDR1 is KGHSH, CDR2 LQKENI. After removal of 3 bases from V and 3 bases from J, the junction contained 9 bases not matched to a gene. The chain combines TRBV18 with TRBJ2-7; 9 bases match TRBD2. The TCR originated in a man aged 40-49 years with primary liver carcinoma and hepatitis B virus infection. Sequencing was done on a sample of peripheral blood. CDR3 coding DNA: TGTGCCAGCTCACCGCTTCCCGGGACTAGCAGCTACGAGCAGTACTTC. Amino acids: CASSPLPGTSSYEQYF.